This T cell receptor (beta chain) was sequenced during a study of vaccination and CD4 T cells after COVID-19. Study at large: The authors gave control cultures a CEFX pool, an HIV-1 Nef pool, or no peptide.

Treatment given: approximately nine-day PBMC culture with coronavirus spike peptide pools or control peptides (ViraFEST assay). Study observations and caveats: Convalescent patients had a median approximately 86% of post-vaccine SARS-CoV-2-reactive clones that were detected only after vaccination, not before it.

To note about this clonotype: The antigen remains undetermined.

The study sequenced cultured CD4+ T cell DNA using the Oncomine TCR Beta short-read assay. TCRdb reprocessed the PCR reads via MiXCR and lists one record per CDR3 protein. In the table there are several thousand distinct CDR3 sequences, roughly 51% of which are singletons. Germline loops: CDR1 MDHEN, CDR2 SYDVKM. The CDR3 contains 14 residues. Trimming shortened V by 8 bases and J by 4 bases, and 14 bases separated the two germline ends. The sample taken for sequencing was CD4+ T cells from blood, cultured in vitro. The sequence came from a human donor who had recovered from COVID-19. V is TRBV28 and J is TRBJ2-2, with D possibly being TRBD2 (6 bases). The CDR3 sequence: CASASRGITGELFF. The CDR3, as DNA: TGTGCCAGCGCCTCCCGGGGGATCACCGGGGAGCTGTTTTTT.